One and the same sample provided the 10 T cell receptor beta chains below, sequenced in a study of response to subunit inactivated influenza vaccine. TCRdb reanalysed the RT-PCR reads using MiXCR and keeps one entry per CDR3 protein. The data show about 300,000 distinct CDR3 sequences, with approximately 20% seen just once and 10% held by the top ten. The sequences come from PBMCs from blood, collected about 20 months after vaccination. These receptor sequences come from a man between 50 and 69 years old who received an inactivated influenza vaccine.

This rearrangement joins TRBV29-1 to TRBJ2-1; D is unresolved. The germline V gene has CDR1 SQVTM and CDR2 ANQGSEA. The CDR3 is made up of 13 amino acids. V gave up 3 bases and J gave up 3 bases, with 9 bases separating them. The CDR3 DNA sequence: TGCAGCGTTGATTTTGGGAACTACAATGAGCAGTTCTTC. Translated, it gives CSVDFGNYNEQFF.

This clonotype was detected only a few times. The V and J genes are TRBV24-1 and TRBJ2-7; 7 nucleotides agree with TRBD1. Germline V CDR1 and CDR2: KGHDR, SFDVKD. Trimming cost V 4 bases and J 6 bases; bases outside gene matches: 8. CDR3 length equals 14 residues. The DNA of the CDR3 is TGTGCCACCAGTGAACCCGGGACAGCTGCCGAGCAGTACTTC. Its translation is CATSEPGTAAEQYF.

On this clonotype itself: Relative to the germline gene, one junction end is altered; a read error may explain this. V usage is TRBV7-9 and J usage is TRBJ1-2; D is unclear. CDR3 length: 13 residues. Germline V gives CDR1 SEHNR, CDR2 FQNEAQ (reference sequence). In DNA form, the CDR3 reads TGTGCCAGCAGCCCCACACCCAACTATTGCTACACCTTC. Translation gives CASSPTPNYCYTF.

This clonotype has just a few counts. The rearrangement uses TRBV30 and TRBJ1-1; D remains unclear. The germline V gene has CDR1 GTSNPN and CDR2 SVGIG (reference sequence). With 0 bases removed from V and 3 bases from J, the gap between germline ends came to 23 bases. This CDR3 region has 18 residues. The CDR3 spells CAWSVSPLVRFLYTEAFF. The CDR3, as DNA: TGTGCCTGGAGTGTATCCCCACTCGTGCGGTTCTTGTACACTGAAGCTTTCTTT.

As to this clonotype: A read error may account for a junction end that differs from germline. This chain uses TRBV7-9 with TRBJ1-6; 8 bases agree with TRBD1. Germline V gene sequence: CDR1 SEHNR, CDR2 FQNEAQ (reference sequence). This CDR3 is 14 amino acids long. Here the CDR3 reads CTSSPDRGRSPLHF. As DNA, the CDR3 is TGTACCAGCAGCCCTGACAGGGGTAGGTCACCCCTCCACTTT.

This clonotype has just a few counts. The chain combines TRBV12-5 with TRBJ1-2; 9 bases align to TRBD1. Per the germline V gene, CDR1 is LGHNT and CDR2 is FRNRAP. The ends lost 6 bases at V and 4 bases at J; junction bases unmatched: 12. This CDR3 is built from 16 residues. CDR3 in amino acids: CASGSSRDRASYGYTF. CDR3 sequence (DNA): TGTGCTAGTGGATCGAGCCGGGACAGGGCATCCTATGGCTACACCTTC.

The J gene is TRBJ2-7, the V gene TRBV5-6; D is uncertain. Per germline, CDR1 SGHDT and CDR2 YYEEEE. This CDR3 comprises 14 residues. V shed 6 bases and J shed 0 bases, with 13 bases lying between them. The CDR3 loop reads CASTLGQISYEQYF. DNA for the CDR3: TGTGCCAGCACCCTTGGCCAGATCTCCTACGAGCAGTACTTC. The variable domain in full, with the rest retrieved from reference TRBV5-6 and TRBJ2-7, is DAGVTQSPTHLIKTRGQQVTLRCSPKSGHDTVSWYQQALGQGPQFIFQYYEEEERQRGNFPDRFSGHQFPNYSSELNVNALLLGDSALYLCASTLGQISYEQYFGPGTRLTVT.

This clonotype came up a few times. CDR3 residues: CSAIWGNTGELFF. The CDR3, as DNA: TGCAGTGCTATTTGGGGTAACACCGGGGAGCTGTTTTTT. The rearrangement links TRBV20-1 to TRBJ2-2, with D unresolved. V was clipped by 4 bases and J by 2 bases, with 8 bases between them. Germline V gives CDR1 DFQATT, CDR2 SNEGSKA (reference sequence). The CDR3 consists of 13 residues.

The table lists this clonotype with many counts. The CDR3 sequence: CASSSTWTNSYEQYF. CDR3 DNA sequence: TGTGCCAGCAGTTCAACTTGGACCAATTCCTACGAGCAGTACTTC. The chain combines TRBV12-3 or TRBV12-4 with TRBJ2-7; D ambiguous. This CDR3 is 15 amino acids long. Trimming removed 4 bases at V and 1 base at J, with 14 bases between.

This clonotype has a count of ten or more. V usage is TRBV6-1 and J usage is TRBJ1-1, with 8 bases lining up with TRBD1. CDR3 length equals 14 residues. With 6 bases clipped from V and 2 bases from J, the junction kept 5 bases outside the gene matches. Germline V gives CDR1 MNHNS, CDR2 SASEGT. The CDR3 loop reads CASRTDRGNTEAFF. The CDR3 nucleotides read TGTGCCAGCAGAACCGACAGGGGAAACACTGAAGCTTTCTTT.